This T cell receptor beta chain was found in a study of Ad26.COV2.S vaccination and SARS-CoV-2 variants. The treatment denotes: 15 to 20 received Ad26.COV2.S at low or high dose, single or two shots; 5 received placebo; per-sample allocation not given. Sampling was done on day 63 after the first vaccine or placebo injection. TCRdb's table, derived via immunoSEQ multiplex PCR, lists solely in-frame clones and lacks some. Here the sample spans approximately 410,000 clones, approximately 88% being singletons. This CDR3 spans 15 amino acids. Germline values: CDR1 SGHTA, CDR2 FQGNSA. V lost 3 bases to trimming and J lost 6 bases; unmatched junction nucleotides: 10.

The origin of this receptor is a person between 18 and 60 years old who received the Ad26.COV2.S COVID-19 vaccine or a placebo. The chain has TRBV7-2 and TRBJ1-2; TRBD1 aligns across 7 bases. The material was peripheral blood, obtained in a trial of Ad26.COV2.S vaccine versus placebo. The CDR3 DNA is TGTGCCAGCAGCTTTACCAGGGGGAGTAAGGATGGCTACACCTTC. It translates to CASSFTRGSKDGYTF.